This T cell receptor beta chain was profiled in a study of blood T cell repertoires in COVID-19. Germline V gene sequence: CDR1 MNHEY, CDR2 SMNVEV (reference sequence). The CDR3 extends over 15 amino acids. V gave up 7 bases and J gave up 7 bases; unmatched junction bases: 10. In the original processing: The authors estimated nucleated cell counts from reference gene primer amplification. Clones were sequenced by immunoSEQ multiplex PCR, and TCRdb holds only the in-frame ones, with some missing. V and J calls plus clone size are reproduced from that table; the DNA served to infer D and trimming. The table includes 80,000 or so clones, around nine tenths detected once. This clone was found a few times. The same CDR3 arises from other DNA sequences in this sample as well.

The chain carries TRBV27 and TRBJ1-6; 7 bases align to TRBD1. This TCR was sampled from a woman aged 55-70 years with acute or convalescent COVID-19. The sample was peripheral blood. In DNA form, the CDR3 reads TGTGCCAGCACCCGGACAGGTGTTGGCAATTCACCCCTCCACTTT. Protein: CASTRTGVGNSPLHF.